This TCR beta chain was recorded in a study of blood T cells in healthy people across ages. Study-level findings and limits: Since the PBMCs were unsorted, naive and antigen-experienced cells could not be conclusively compared. No one knew whether donors had CMV, which possibly confounded expanded clonotype changes. Long-lived donors exceeded aged donors in naive CD4+ cells and diversity.

Then a second PCR, running about 7 to 11 cycles, was carried out with a sample-barcoded 5' primer and a J-beta primer mix. TCRdb fed the 5' RACE reads into MiXCR, producing one record per CDR3 protein. The data hold about 590,000 distinct CDR3 sequences, with approximately 30% observed a single time. This clonotype was recorded many times. Its antigen remains unknown. With 2 bases clipped from V and 7 bases from J, the junction kept 3 bases outside the gene matches. This CDR3 contains 14 residues. The study isolated at least 7 million PBMCs from each sample. Sequencing input: blood. V gene TRBV12-3 or TRBV12-4 combines with J gene TRBJ2-5, with 11 bases identical to TRBD2. This clonotype was sampled from a woman aged 80 or over in good health. This CDR3 is CASSLSSGGPTQYF. The CDR3 region has the DNA TGTGCCAGCAGTTTATCTAGCGGGGGGCCGACCCAGTACTTC.